These 26 T cell receptor beta chains came from one sample sequenced in a study of blood T cell repertoires in COVID-19. This table comes from immunoSEQ multiplex PCR, and its TCRdb copy is limited to in-frame clones, with some not included. The sample yields over 150,000 clones, roughly 84% seen once. Sequencing was carried out using peripheral blood. The receptors were sampled from a woman older than 75 with active or convalescent COVID-19.

The rearrangement links TRBV6-5 to TRBJ2-7, with a weak D call TRBD2 (6 bases). V lost 7 bases and J lost 2, with 12 bases in between. Germline-derived CDR1 and CDR2 are MNHEY and SVGAGI. This CDR3 contains 13 residues. CDR3 amino acids: CASTATSPYEQYF. The CDR3 nucleotides are TGTGCCAGCACCGCGACTAGTCCCTACGAGCAGTACTTC.

The chain employs TRBV5-6 and TRBJ2-7, with D tentatively TRBD2 (5 bases). Germline values: CDR1 SGHDT, CDR2 YYEEEE. This CDR3 contains 12 residues. V was pared by 4 bases and J by 3 bases, with 8 bases between. Here the CDR3 reads CASSQTNYEQYF. The CDR3 coding sequence is TGTGCCAGCAGCCAGACTAACTACGAGCAGTACTTC.

V and J are TRBV18 and TRBJ1-1, with D possibly TRBD1 on 6 matching bases. In germline, CDR1 is KGHSH, CDR2 LQKENI. This CDR3 has 12 amino acids. V gave up 3 bases and J gave up 11 bases, with 13 bases separating them. CDR3 region: CASSPNTGHAFF. CDR3 DNA: TGTGCCAGCTCACCCAATACAGGGCATGCTTTCTTT.

The chain employs TRBV7-8 and TRBJ2-7; 8 bases map to TRBD2. This CDR3 comprises 18 residues. V lost 0 bases, J lost 0 bases, and 10 bases stayed unmatched. The germline V gene encodes CDR1 SGHVS and CDR2 FQNEAQ. The chain's CDR3 is CASSLAQVGTSDSYEQYF. For the CDR3, the DNA is TGTGCCAGCAGCTTAGCGCAGGTGGGGACTAGTGACTCCTACGAGCAGTACTTC.

The genes are TRBV5-4 and TRBJ1-1; 9 bases are a match to TRBD1. The CDR3 is 15 amino acids. Unmatched junction bases numbered 8, after V lost 4 bases and J lost 4 bases. Germline V gene data show CDR1 as SGHNT and CDR2 as YYREEE (reference sequence). The CDR3 region has the DNA TGTGCCAGCAGCGCCGGGACAGGGCGGAGCACTGAAGCTTTCTTT. This encodes CASSAGTGRSTEAFF.

The genes are TRBV3-1 (or the pseudogene TRBV3-2) and TRBJ1-1; D gene uncertain. V was pared by 5 bases and J by 1 base, with 17 bases between. This CDR3 contains 16 residues. Per germline, CDR1 LGHDT and CDR2 YNNKEL (reference sequence). CDR3 in amino acids: CASSYLIKGGNTEAFF. CDR3 in DNA: TGTGCCAGCAGCTATTTAATAAAGGGAGGGAACACTGAAGCTTTCTTT.

The V gene is TRBV5-1, the J gene TRBJ1-1; 7 bases agree with TRBD1. The CDR3 length is 18 residues. Losses at the gene ends were 3 bases for V and 1 base for J; bases not matched to a gene: 15. CDR1 and CDR2 from the germline V gene are SGHRS and YFSETQ. CDR3 sequence reads: CASSYPGTVGDRNTEAFF. Here the CDR3 DNA reads TGCGCCAGCAGCTACCCGGGGACAGTTGGGGACCGGAACACTGAAGCTTTCTTT.

This chain uses TRBV12-3 or TRBV12-4 with TRBJ1-5; D is ambiguous. This CDR3 comprises 11 residues. Trimming stripped 3 bases from V and 11 bases from J, with 8 bases between. The CDR3 DNA is TGTGCCAGCAGTTTCCTACTGGCCCAGCATTTT. Protein sequence: CASSFLLAQHF.

The chain joins TRBV11-1 to TRBJ2-1; 8 bases map to TRBD2. This CDR3 spans 16 amino acids. In germline, CDR1 is SGHAT, CDR2 FQDESV (reference sequence). The ends lost 5 bases at V and 0 bases at J; junction bases unmatched: 6. CDR3 loop: CASSPSGTSSYNEQFF. In DNA, the CDR3 is TGTGCCAGCAGCCCAAGCGGGACTAGCTCCTACAATGAGCAGTTCTTC.

The CDR3 sequence is CAWNRQGNQPQHF. The CDR3 DNA sequence: TGTGCCTGGAACCGACAGGGGAATCAGCCCCAGCATTTT. This rearrangement joins TRBV30 to TRBJ1-5; 8 bases are shared with TRBD1. CDR1 is GTSNPN, CDR2 SVGIG, per germline (reference sequence). The CDR3 loop spans 13 amino acids. The V segment lost 4 bases and the J segment 4 bases; nucleotides outside the gene matches: 3.

The chain employs TRBV21-1 and TRBJ2-7; the table's D call, TRBD2, has no DNA check behind it. TRBV21-1 is recorded as a pseudogene. CDR3 length equals 14 residues. In DNA, the CDR3 is TGTGCCAGCAGCAAAGACCGGGGAAGCGGCGAGCAGTACTTC. Protein: CASSKDRGSGEQYF.

The CDR3 bases are TGTGCCTGGAGCTCGGGGGTTTCCGTAGGCTACACCTTC. Protein sequence: CAWSSGVSVGYTF. The chain combines TRBV30 with TRBJ1-2, with D perhaps matching TRBD1 (5 bases). V was pared by 3 bases and J by 8 bases, with 16 bases between. The CDR3 spans 13 residues. Germline CDR1 GTSNPN, CDR2 SVGIG (reference sequence).

The genes are TRBV28 and TRBJ1-1, with D perhaps matching TRBD1 (6 bases). The V gene's germline CDR1 is MDHEN and CDR2 SYDVKM. Trimming removed 3 bases from V and 5 bases from J, with 13 bases in between. The CDR3 totals 14 residues. CDR3 sequence (DNA): TGTGCCAGCAGTTTCCTAGGGGGAGAGACTGAAGCTTTCTTT. It yields the protein CASSFLGGETEAFF. Using reference TRBV28 and TRBJ1-1 for the parts outside the CDR3, the full variable domain is DVKVTQSSRYLVKRTGEKVFLECVQDMDHENMFWYRQDPGLGLRLIYFSYDVKMKEKGDIPEGYSVSREKKERFSLILESASTNQTSMYLCASSFLGGETEAFFGQGTRLTVV.

The genes are TRBV2 and TRBJ2-7; D is ambiguous. The CDR3 has 12 residues. The V gene's germline CDR1 is SNHLY and CDR2 FYNNEI. V was shortened by 8 bases and J by 2 bases, with 10 bases between the two germline ends. The CDR3 DNA reads TGTGCCAGCCTCGGCGGAACCTACGAGCAGTACTTC. Its protein is CASLGGTYEQYF.

This chain uses TRBV6-5 with TRBJ1-1; D ambiguous. This CDR3 comprises 14 residues. Germline lookup yields CDR1 MNHEY and CDR2 SVGAGI. V lost 5 bases to trimming and J lost 7 bases, with 17 bases between them. Written as DNA, the CDR3 is TGTGCCAGCAGTCACATGGACGGGGAAAGTGAAGCTTTCTTT. This encodes CASSHMDGESEAFF.

The sample holds a few counts of this clone. The V gene is TRBV18, the J gene TRBJ1-6; 9 bases line up with TRBD1. V dropped 3 bases and J dropped 8; count of bases not matched to a gene: 5. Per the germline V gene, CDR1 is KGHSH and CDR2 is LQKENI. CDR3 length: 15 amino acids. CDR3 in amino acids: CASSPGQGTYSPLHF. CDR3 nucleotide sequence: TGTGCCAGCTCACCGGGACAGGGAACCTATTCACCCCTCCACTTT.

V is TRBV11-2 and J is TRBJ2-7; 10 bases are shared with TRBD1. The CDR3 consists of 15 residues. Germline-derived CDR1 and CDR2 are SGHAT and FQNNGV. V dropped 3 bases and J dropped 2; count of bases not matched to a gene: 4. The CDR3 reads CASSLDRGSPYEQYF. DNA for the CDR3: TGTGCCAGCAGCTTGGACAGGGGGTCCCCCTACGAGCAGTACTTC.

The chain joins TRBV9 to TRBJ2-5, with a possible D match to TRBD2 (5 bases). The CDR3 is 13 residues long. V lost 5 bases, J lost 4 bases, and 12 bases lay in between. CDR1 SGDLS and CDR2 YYNGEE come from the germline V gene. DNA of the CDR3: TGTGCCAGCAGTCCCCCCGCGGGAGAGACCCAGTACTTC. It yields the protein CASSPPAGETQYF.

The rearrangement links TRBV7-6 to TRBJ2-1, with 8 bases lining up with TRBD2. CDR1 is SGHVS, CDR2 FNYEAQ, per germline. Trimming removed 1 base from V and 5 bases from J; junction bases left unmatched: 7. The CDR3 extends over 16 amino acids. The CDR3 DNA reads TGTGCCAGCAGCTTAGGGTTCGGGAGGGCCGACAATGAGCAGTTCTTC. Its translation is CASSLGFGRADNEQFF.

In this sample, this clone turned up a few times. The chain links TRBV5-6 to TRBJ1-5; D perhaps matches TRBD1 (6 bases). Trimming stripped 5 bases from V and 1 base from J, with 10 bases between. Germline assignment: CDR1 SGHDT and CDR2 YYEEEE. The CDR3 has 14 amino acids. CDR3 amino acids: CASSFRGSNQPQHF. Written as DNA, the CDR3 is TGTGCCAGCAGTTTCAGGGGAAGCAATCAGCCCCAGCATTTT.

V gene TRBV2 combines with J gene TRBJ1-1, with D unclear. The CDR3 length is 14 residues. CDR1 and CDR2 (germline): SNHLY, FYNNEI. The ends were cut back, 4 bases at V and 2 bases at J, with 11 bases in the middle. For the CDR3, the DNA is TGTGCCAGCAGTGGCTGGGCAGCCAACACTGAAGCTTTCTTT. Protein sequence: CASSGWAANTEAFF.

The chain uses TRBV18 and TRBJ2-1, with 13 bases identical to TRBD2. The CDR3 has 17 residues. With V trimmed by 3 bases and J by 2 bases, 4 bases remained unmatched. CDR1 and CDR2 from the germline V gene are KGHSH and LQKENI. The CDR3 loop reads CASSPGTSGTAYNEQFF. In nucleotides, the CDR3 is TGTGCCAGCTCACCGGGGACTAGCGGGACTGCCTACAATGAGCAGTTCTTC.

This clone was recorded once. The CDR3 here is CASSQQDRGRDEQYF. As DNA, the CDR3 is TGCGCCAGCAGCCAGCAGGACAGGGGGCGAGACGAGCAGTACTTC. The chain carries TRBV5-1 and TRBJ2-7; the match to TRBD1 covers 11 bases. The germline CDR1 and CDR2 sequences are SGHRS and YFSETQ. This CDR3 region has 15 residues. V gave up 4 bases and J gave up 5 bases; unmatched junction bases: 8.

The V and J genes are TRBV28 and TRBJ1-1; tentatively, D is TRBD1 (5 bases). With 8 bases removed from V and 0 bases from J, the gap between germline ends came to 10 bases. CDR3 size: 13 residues. Germline V lookup: CDR1 MDHEN, CDR2 SYDVKM. CDR3 residues: CASLTVMNTEAFF. DNA for the CDR3: TGTGCCAGCCTGACAGTCATGAACACTGAAGCTTTCTTT. The entire variable domain, with the rest obtained from reference TRBV28 and TRBJ1-1, is as follows: DVKVTQSSRYLVKRTGEKVFLECVQDMDHENMFWYRQDPGLGLRLIYFSYDVKMKEKGDIPEGYSVSREKKERFSLILESASTNQTSMYLCASLTVMNTEAFFGQGTRLTVV.

The chain is built from TRBV4-2 and TRBJ1-5, with D possibly matching TRBD1 (6 bases). CDR3 length: 16 residues. V lost 1 base, J lost 5 bases, and 15 bases lay in between. CDR1 and CDR2 from the germline V gene are LGHNA and YNFKEQ. Here the CDR3 reads CASSQGVRGGDQPQHF. CDR3 nucleotides: TGTGCCAGCAGCCAAGGCGTCAGGGGAGGGGATCAGCCCCAGCATTTT.

The rearrangement uses TRBV6-1 and TRBJ1-6; TRBD1 is a possible D gene (6 bases). The germline gives CDR1 MNHNS, CDR2 SASEGT. V lost 0 bases to trimming and J lost 11 bases, with 23 bases between them. This CDR3 has 18 amino acids. The chain's CDR3 is CASSEAQKGGSEGPPLHF. CDR3 in DNA: TGTGCCAGCAGTGAAGCGCAAAAGGGGGGGAGTGAGGGTCCACCCCTCCACTTT.